The 32 T cell receptor beta chains below come from one sample, sequenced in a study of glioma-infiltrating T cells. TCR alpha and beta CDR3 regions were amplified from RNA using iRepertoire nested multiplex PCR. One entry per CDR3 protein, called by TCRdb with MiXCR from the multiplex PCR reads. The table has about 140,000 distinct CDR3 sequences, 30% to 40% seen once; the top ten hold roughly a fifth. The sequenced material came from glioma tissue, nonneoplastic brain tissue, or PBMCs (not recorded which). These TCRs come from a human donor with low-grade glioma or glioblastoma, undergoing nonglioma brain surgery, or in good health (not recorded which).

A note on this clonotype: An end of the junction differs from the germline gene, which may be a read error. The V call is TRBV6-1, the J call TRBJ1-6; 9 nucleotides match TRBD1. This CDR3 is 14 amino acids long. In germline, CDR1 is MNHNS, CDR2 SASEGT. CDR3 sequence reads: CASSADRGDSPPHF. The CDR3 DNA reads TGTGCCAGCAGTGCCGACAGGGGGGATTCACCCCCCCACTTT.

The V and J genes are TRBV9 and TRBJ2-1; perhaps TRBD1 as D (7 bases). This CDR3 has 16 residues. V was pared by 4 bases and J by 8 bases, with 22 bases between. In germline, CDR1 is SGDLS, CDR2 YYNGEE. As DNA, the CDR3 is TGTGCCAGCAGCACCCAGGGGGGCCCCTATATGGATGAGCAGTTCTTC. It encodes CASSTQGGPYMDEQFF.

The chain couples TRBV10-2 to TRBJ1-2; D call uncertain. CDR1 WSHSY and CDR2 SAAADI come from the germline V gene. This CDR3 comprises 14 residues. V lost 3 bases and J lost 4, with 12 bases in between. CDR3 nucleotide sequence: TGCGCCAGCAGTGACCAAGTGGACGGCTATGGCTACACCTTC. It is translated as CASSDQVDGYGYTF.

This clonotype was seen only a few times. The chain uses TRBV6-1 and TRBJ1-5; possible D gene TRBD1, 5 bases. The CDR3 consists of 11 residues. CDR1 is MNHNS, CDR2 SASEGT, per germline. Trimming took 2 bases from V and 13 from J, leaving 9 bases between them. The CDR3 region has the DNA TGTGCCAGCAGTGAAACTACAGGTCAGCATTTT. Translating gives CASSETTGQHF.

The chain carries TRBV19 and TRBJ2-4, with 7 bases matching TRBD1. Germline-derived CDR1 and CDR2 are LNHDA and SQIVND (reference sequence). V was clipped by 5 bases and J by 0 bases; unmatched bases: 4. This CDR3 is 15 amino acids long. CDR3 nucleotide sequence: TGTGCCAGTAGTCAGGGACAGCTAGCCAAAAACATTCAGTACTTC. Translated, it gives CASSQGQLAKNIQYF. The full variable domain, rest sourced from reference TRBV19 and TRBJ2-4, is DGGITQSPKYLFRKEGQNVTLSCEQNLNHDAMYWYRQDPGQGLRLIYYSQIVNDFQKGDIAEGYSVSREKKESFPLTVTSAQKNPTAFYLCASSQGQLAKNIQYFGAGTRLSVL.

Notes on this clonotype: Since a much larger clone is just one base distant, this may be a read error. The CDR3 loop is CASSHPGLAGVPSYNEQFF. CDR3 in DNA: TGCGCCAGCAGCCACCCAGGACTAGCGGGGGTGCCTTCCTACAATGAGCAGTTCTTC. The gene calls are TRBV4-1 and TRBJ2-1, with 13 bases matching TRBD2. The CDR3 has 19 amino acids. V shed 3 bases and J 1 base; nucleotides not matched to a gene: 9. Looked up from germline, CDR1 is MGHRA and CDR2 is YSYEKL.

Only a few counts were recorded for this clonotype. CDR3: CASRTIYNEQFF. The CDR3, as DNA: TGTGCCAGCAGAACAATCTACAATGAGCAGTTCTTC. V is TRBV7-2 and J is TRBJ2-1; D uncertain. Germline CDR1 is SGHTA and CDR2 is FQGNSA. V shed 6 bases and J shed 3 bases, with 6 bases lying between them. This CDR3 comprises 12 residues. Using reference TRBV7-2 and TRBJ2-1 for the parts outside the CDR3, the full variable domain is GAGVSQSPSNKVTEKGKDVELRCDPISGHTALYWYRQSLGQGLEFLIYFQGNSAPDKSGLPSDRFSAERTGGSVSTLTIQRTQQEDSAVYLCASRTIYNEQFFGPGTRLTVL.

This clonotype was seen many times. The rearrangement uses TRBV7-2 and TRBJ1-1; no clear D. Germline loops: CDR1 SGHTA, CDR2 FQGNSA. The CDR3 is made up of 11 amino acids. Trimming pared 4 bases from V and 7 bases from J, leaving 7 bases between. CDR3 loop: CASSYHSEAFF. The CDR3 nucleotides read TGTGCCAGCAGCTACCACAGTGAAGCTTTCTTT.

CDR3 amino acids: CASRGRVSTDTQYF. In nucleotides, the CDR3 is TGTGCCAGCAGGGGGAGAGTTAGCACAGATACGCAGTATTTT. The rearrangement uses TRBV2 and TRBJ2-3; a weak D match, TRBD2 (5 bases). The CDR3 totals 14 residues. Trimming left V 6 bases short and J 0 bases short, with 10 bases between. Per the germline V gene, CDR1 is SNHLY and CDR2 is FYNNEI.

The genes are TRBV6-1 and TRBJ1-1; D not resolved. Germline CDR1 reads MNHNS; CDR2 reads SASEGT. V lost 6 bases and J lost 3, with 14 bases in between. This CDR3 has 14 residues. The CDR3 coding sequence is TGTGCCAGCAGGAGCGGGGAGAGGGACACTGAAGCTTTCTTT. Its protein is CASRSGERDTEAFF.

The chain has TRBV6-1 and TRBJ2-2; 9 bases are shared with TRBD1. The germline V gene encodes CDR1 MNHNS and CDR2 SASEGT. Trimming removed 6 bases from V and 7 bases from J; junction bases left unmatched: 3. The CDR3 consists of 13 residues. The CDR3 DNA reads TGTGCCAGCAGACAGGGGGCAGGCGGGGAGCTGTTTTTT. Its translation: CASRQGAGGELFF.

A few counts support this clonotype. The V call is TRBV7-3, the J call TRBJ1-1, with TRBD1 matching 7 bases. The junction had 7 bases not matched to a gene; V was cut back by 6 bases and J by 3 bases. The CDR3 spans 14 residues. Germline CDR1 is SGHTA and CDR2 is FQGTGA. The CDR3 region is CASSPGDRDTEAFF. The CDR3 region has the DNA TGTGCCAGCAGTCCCGGGGACAGAGACACTGAAGCTTTCTTT.

On this clonotype itself: A much larger clone sits a single nucleotide away, making a read error possible. Without the conserved terminal phenylalanine or tryptophan, this CDR3 likely stems from a read error. The genes are TRBV20-1 and TRBJ2-3; D gene unclear. Trimming removed 3 bases from V and 2 bases from J, with 0 bases in between. The CDR3 extends over 10 amino acids. Germline V lookup: CDR1 DFQATT, CDR2 SNEGSKA (reference sequence). CDR3 sequence: CSASTDTQYC. DNA for the CDR3: TGCAGTGCTAGCACAGATACGCAGTATTGT.

V is TRBV7-9 and J is TRBJ1-1; no definite D call. V dropped 1 base and J dropped 0 bases, with 6 bases sitting between them. CDR3 length: 14 amino acids. The V gene's germline CDR1 is SEHNR and CDR2 FQNEAQ (reference sequence). CDR3 protein: CASSLVYMNTEAFF. The CDR3 nucleotides are TGTGCCAGCAGCTTAGTTTACATGAACACTGAAGCTTTCTTT.

This clonotype was seen a handful of times. This chain joins TRBV6-1 and TRBJ2-7, with 8 nucleotides matching TRBD1. V lost 2 bases and J lost 2; bases outside the gene matches: 17. CDR1 is MNHNS, CDR2 SASEGT, per germline. The CDR3 is 19 residues long. The CDR3 coding sequence is TGTGCCAGCAGTGAATGGGCGGCGACACAGACAGGGGAAGCCTACGAGCAGTACTTC. As protein: CASSEWAATQTGEAYEQYF.

Note on this clonotype: Given a much more abundant clone one base away, this may be a read error. This sequence joins TRBV6-5 and TRBJ2-4; D is unresolved. V lost 2 bases and J 7 bases, leaving 9 bases between the germline ends. The CDR3 spans 13 residues. Per the germline V gene, CDR1 is MNHEY and CDR2 is SVGAGI. The CDR3 region is CASSYPSRNIQYF. DNA for the CDR3: TGTGCCAGCAGTTACCCGAGTCGTAACATTCAGTACTTC.

This clonotype was seen repeatedly, ten times or more. The J gene is TRBJ2-3, the V gene TRBV27, with 7 bases matching TRBD1. This CDR3 is built from 14 residues. Trimming cost V 2 bases and J 4 bases; bases outside gene matches: 3. CDR1 MNHEY and CDR2 SMNVEV come from the germline V gene (reference sequence). CDR3 residues: CASSLVTGSDTQYF. The CDR3 DNA sequence: TGTGCCAGCAGTTTAGTGACAGGGTCAGATACGCAGTATTTT.

This clonotype has just a few counts. DNA of the CDR3: TGTGCCAGCAGACAAGAGGGGGCCGGGGAGCTGTTTTTT. This translates into CASRQEGAGELFF. The V and J genes are TRBV27 and TRBJ2-2; D may be TRBD1 (6 bases). V lost 6 bases and J lost 6, with 11 bases in between. This CDR3 contains 13 residues. Germline CDR1 and CDR2: MNHEY and SMNVEV (reference sequence).

This clonotype is a singleton in its sample. The chain has TRBV20-1 and TRBJ2-2; 9 bases are a match to TRBD2. The CDR3 covers 16 residues. Germline V lookup: CDR1 DFQATT, CDR2 SNEGSKA (reference sequence). J lost 5 bases, V lost 5 bases, and 12 bases had no gene match. CDR3 coding DNA: TGCAGTGCTCCCCCCCACCTAGCGGGGAGGACCGGGGAGCTGTTTTTT. This encodes CSAPPHLAGRTGELFF.

The CDR3 bases are TGTGCCAGCATCTCAGGGGCAGGGTCACCCCTCCACTTT. Encoded protein: CASISGAGSPLHF. The chain is built from TRBV6-1 and TRBJ1-6; D may be TRBD1 (6 bases). This CDR3 is 13 amino acids long. Germline-derived CDR1 and CDR2 are MNHNS and SASEGT. Trimming cost V 7 bases and J 10 bases, with 14 bases left between them.

This chain links TRBV11-2 with TRBJ2-7; TRBD2 matches at 9 bases. The CDR3 consists of 15 residues. The V and J ends lost 3 bases and 3 bases, in that order; junction bases with no gene match: 6. Germline CDR1 is SGHAT and CDR2 is FQNNGV. CDR3 region: CASSFLTSGNYEQYF. In DNA, the CDR3 is TGTGCCAGCAGCTTCTTGACTAGCGGAAACTACGAGCAGTACTTC.

This sequence joins TRBV27 and TRBJ1-1; maybe TRBD1 (6 bases). V dropped 5 bases and J dropped 3 bases, with 13 bases sitting between them. The CDR3 sequence is 14 residues long. Germline V gene data show CDR1 as MNHEY and CDR2 as SMNVEV (reference sequence). The CDR3 DNA reads TGTGCCAGCAGTCGACAGGACGGGTACACTGAAGCTTTCTTT. Amino acids: CASSRQDGYTEAFF.

CDR3 in DNA: TGTGCCAGCAGTTTCGGTTCCGAGAACGAGCAGTACTTC. Translated, it gives CASSFGSENEQYF. This sequence joins TRBV12-3 or TRBV12-4 and TRBJ2-7; no firm D call. Trimming cost V 3 bases and J 5 bases, with 11 bases left between them. The CDR3 is 13 residues long.

V is TRBV3-1 and J is TRBJ2-7, with a weak D call TRBD2 (5 bases). V lost 0 bases and J 3 bases, leaving 9 bases between the germline ends. CDR1 and CDR2 (germline): LGHDT, YNNKEL (reference sequence). The CDR3 loop spans 14 amino acids. CDR3 loop: CASSQEGGLYEQYF. CDR3 DNA: TGTGCCAGCAGCCAAGAAGGAGGTCTCTACGAGCAGTACTTC.

This clonotype was seen a handful of times. The chain uses TRBV7-9 and TRBJ1-6; 7 nucleotides agree with TRBD1. Looked up from germline, CDR1 is SEHNR and CDR2 is FQNEAQ (reference sequence). V shed 6 bases, J shed 7 bases, and the junction held 6 bases outside the gene matches. The length of the CDR3 is 14 residues. Written as DNA, the CDR3 is TGTGCCAGCAGAACCGGGACAGTCAATTCACCCCTCCACTTT. It specifies CASRTGTVNSPLHF.

V gene TRBV20-1 combines with J gene TRBJ1-4; possible D gene TRBD1, 5 bases. V was shortened by 3 bases and J by 3 bases, with 14 bases between the two germline ends. Per germline, CDR1 DFQATT and CDR2 SNEGSKA (reference sequence). CDR3 length: 15 amino acids. The CDR3 DNA follows: TGCAGTGCTAGGAGGGACTCTGGGGCTAATGAAAAACTGTTTTTT. This sequence encodes CSARRDSGANEKLFF.

This chain links TRBV6-1 with TRBJ2-2; TRBD2 might be the D (5 bases). V was pared by 6 bases and J by 0 bases, with 14 bases between. Germline V gene data show CDR1 as MNHNS and CDR2 as SASEGT. CDR3 length equals 16 residues. For the CDR3, the DNA is TGTGCCAGCAGGCGCGGGCAAGTCTCGAACACCGGGGAGCTGTTTTTT. This sequence encodes CASRRGQVSNTGELFF.

The chain employs TRBV7-2 and TRBJ2-2, with D perhaps being TRBD1 or TRBD2 (6 bases each). The germline CDR1 and CDR2 sequences are SGHTA and FQGNSA. Between the trimmed V and J ends, which lost 1 base and 6 bases, there was a span of 12 bases. This CDR3 has 15 residues. The CDR3 DNA follows: TGTGCCAGCAGCTTAGACGGGGGCCGGCCCGGGGAGCTGTTTTTT. Encoded protein: CASSLDGGRPGELFF. Looking up the rest from reference TRBV7-2 and TRBJ2-2 gives the full variable domain: GAGVSQSPSNKVTEKGKDVELRCDPISGHTALYWYRQSLGQGLEFLIYFQGNSAPDKSGLPSDRFSAERTGGSVSTLTIQRTQQEDSAVYLCASSLDGGRPGELFFGEGSRLTVL.

This chain links TRBV6-1 with TRBJ2-1, with a weak D call TRBD1 (6 bases). V lost 6 bases and J lost 0, with 15 bases in between. This CDR3 contains 16 residues. In germline, CDR1 is MNHNS, CDR2 SASEGT. CDR3 residues: CASSPQTGSSYNEQFF. CDR3 bases: TGTGCCAGCAGCCCTCAGACAGGCAGCTCCTACAATGAGCAGTTCTTC.

V is TRBV10-1 and J is TRBJ2-4; D call uncertain. The ends were cut back, 0 bases at V and 9 bases at J, with 9 bases in the middle. The CDR3 is 13 amino acids. The germline V gene has CDR1 WNHNN and CDR2 SYGVQD (reference sequence). CDR3 sequence reads: CASSESRSGIQYF. DNA of the CDR3: TGCGCCAGCAGTGAGTCGCGATCCGGCATTCAGTACTTC.

This clonotype was detected only a few times. This chain connects TRBV6-2 or TRBV6-3 to TRBJ2-1; a possible D gene is TRBD2 (8 bases). The germline gives CDR1 MNHEY, CDR2 SVGEGT. Trimming took off 2 bases at V and 11 bases at J, with 19 bases between the two ends. This CDR3 region has 15 residues. Here the CDR3 DNA reads TGTGCCAGCAGTTACGACAGGGAAAGGACTAGCAAGCAGTTCTTC. Amino acid sequence: CASSYDRERTSKQFF.

This clonotype is a singleton in its sample. The genes are TRBV6-6 and TRBJ2-1, with 12 positions matching TRBD2. This CDR3 has 15 residues. Germline trimming cut 5 bases from V and 8 bases from J; bases unmatched to any gene: 7. Germline-derived CDR1 and CDR2 are MNHNY and SVGAGI (reference sequence). The CDR3 DNA reads TGTGCCAGCAGTGTTCTAGCGGGGGGGCCACATGAGCAGTTCTTC. It yields the protein CASSVLAGGPHEQFF.